This T cell receptor (beta chain) is drawn from a study of blood T cell repertoires in COVID-19. Profiled with immunoSEQ multiplex PCR; TCRdb holds only in-frame clones, not every one. The sample shows around 390,000 clones, 80% to 90% of them seen only once. The clonotype originates from a woman aged 45-60 years who had recovered from COVID-19. The specimen was PBMCs or T cells enriched from blood (not recorded which).

The CDR3 protein is CSASSGTLPSGTEAFF. As DNA, the CDR3 is TGCAGTGCTAGTTCGGGTACCCTCCCTTCGGGGACTGAAGCTTTCTTT. The rearrangement links TRBV20-1 to TRBJ1-1, with unresolved D. CDR3 length: 16 amino acids. Germline CDR1 DFQATT, CDR2 SNEGSKA (reference sequence). V shed 3 bases and J shed 5 bases, with 22 bases lying between them.